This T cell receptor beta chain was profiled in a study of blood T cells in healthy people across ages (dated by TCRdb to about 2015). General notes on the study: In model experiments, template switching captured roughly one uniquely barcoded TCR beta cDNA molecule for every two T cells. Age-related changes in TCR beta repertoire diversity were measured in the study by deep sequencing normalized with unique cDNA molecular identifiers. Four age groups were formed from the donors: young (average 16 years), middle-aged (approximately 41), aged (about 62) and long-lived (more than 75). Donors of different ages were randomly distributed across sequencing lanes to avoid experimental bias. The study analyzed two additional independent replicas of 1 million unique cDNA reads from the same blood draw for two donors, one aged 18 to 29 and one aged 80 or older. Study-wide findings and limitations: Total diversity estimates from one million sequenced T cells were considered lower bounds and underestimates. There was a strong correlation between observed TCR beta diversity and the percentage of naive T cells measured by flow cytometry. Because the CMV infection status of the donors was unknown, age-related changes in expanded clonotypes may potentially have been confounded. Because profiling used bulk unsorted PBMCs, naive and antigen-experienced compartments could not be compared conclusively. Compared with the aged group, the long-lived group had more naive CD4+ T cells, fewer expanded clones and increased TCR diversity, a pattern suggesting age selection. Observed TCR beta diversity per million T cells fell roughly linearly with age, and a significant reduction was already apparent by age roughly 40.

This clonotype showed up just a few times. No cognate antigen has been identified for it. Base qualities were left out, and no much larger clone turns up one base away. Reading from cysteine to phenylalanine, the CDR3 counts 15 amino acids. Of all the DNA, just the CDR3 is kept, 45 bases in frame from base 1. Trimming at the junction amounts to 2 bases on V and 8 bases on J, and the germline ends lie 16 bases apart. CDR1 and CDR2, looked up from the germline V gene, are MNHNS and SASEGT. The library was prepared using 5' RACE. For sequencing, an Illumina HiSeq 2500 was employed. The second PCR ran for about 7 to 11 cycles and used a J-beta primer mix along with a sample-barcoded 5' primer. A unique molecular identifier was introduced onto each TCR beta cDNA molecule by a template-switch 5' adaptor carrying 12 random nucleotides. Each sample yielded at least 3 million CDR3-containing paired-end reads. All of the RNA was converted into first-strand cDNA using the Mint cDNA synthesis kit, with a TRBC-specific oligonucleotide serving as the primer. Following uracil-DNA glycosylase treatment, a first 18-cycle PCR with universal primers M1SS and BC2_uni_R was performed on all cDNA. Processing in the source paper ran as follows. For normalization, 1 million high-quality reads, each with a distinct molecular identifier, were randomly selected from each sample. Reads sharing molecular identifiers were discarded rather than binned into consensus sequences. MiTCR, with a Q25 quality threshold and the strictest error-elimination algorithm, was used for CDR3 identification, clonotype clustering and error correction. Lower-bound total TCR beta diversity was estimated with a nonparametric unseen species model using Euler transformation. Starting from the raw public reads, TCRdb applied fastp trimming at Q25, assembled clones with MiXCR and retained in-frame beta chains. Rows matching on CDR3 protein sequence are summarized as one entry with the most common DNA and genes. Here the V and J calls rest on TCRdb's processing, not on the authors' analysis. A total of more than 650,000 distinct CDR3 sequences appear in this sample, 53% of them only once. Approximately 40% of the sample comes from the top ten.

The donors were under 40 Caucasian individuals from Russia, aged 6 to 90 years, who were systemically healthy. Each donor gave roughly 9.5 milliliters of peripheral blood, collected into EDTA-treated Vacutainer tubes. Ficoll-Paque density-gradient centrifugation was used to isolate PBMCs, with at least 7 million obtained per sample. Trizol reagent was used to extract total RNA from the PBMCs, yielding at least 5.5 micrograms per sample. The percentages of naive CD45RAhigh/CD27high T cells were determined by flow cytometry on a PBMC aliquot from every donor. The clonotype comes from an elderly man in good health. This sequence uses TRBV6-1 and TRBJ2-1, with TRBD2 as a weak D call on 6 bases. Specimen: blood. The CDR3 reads CASSEPYRLVYEQFF. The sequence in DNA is TGTGCCAGCAGTGAACCCTACAGACTAGTCTATGAGCAGTTCTTC.